These 17 T cell receptor beta chains were all obtained from the same sample, sequenced in a study of shared clonotypes between healthy human individuals. Produced via immunoSEQ multiplex PCR; TCRdb's table is partial and in-frame only. The data show about 600,000 clones, around 77% seen once. The sequencing input was PBMCs. Source of these receptors: a woman aged 40 to 50 in good health. Some clones in this sample may be carry-over from other donors' samples.

The DNA for the CDR3 is TGCAGCGTGAAATCTGTGGGACAGGGATATGGCTACACCTTC. This translates into CSVKSVGQGYGYTF. The rearrangement joins TRBV29-1 to TRBJ1-2, with 9 nucleotides matching TRBD1. The CDR3 has 14 residues. CDR1 and CDR2 from the germline V gene are SQVTM and ANQGSEA. V trimming: 6 bases; J trimming: 5 bases; junction bases outside the gene matches: 10.

The chain combines TRBV7-2 with TRBJ2-3; TRBD2 might be the D (5 bases). The germline V gene encodes CDR1 SGHTA and CDR2 FQGNSA. The CDR3 totals 17 residues. V was cut by 3 bases and J by 4 bases, with 20 bases left in between. The CDR3 nucleotides read TGTGCCAGCAGCTTTGGCGGGCAGCCGGTTGTCCCAGATACGCAGTATTTT. Its translation: CASSFGGQPVVPDTQYF.

The gene calls are TRBV7-9 and TRBJ1-1, with a tentative D call TRBD1 (5 bases). Germline V CDR1 and CDR2: SEHNR, FQNEAQ (reference sequence). V lost 7 bases, J lost 4 bases, and 16 bases lay in between. The CDR3 is made up of 14 amino acids. Here the CDR3 reads CASTWAGGGTEAFF. The CDR3 bases are TGTGCCAGCACTTGGGCGGGGGGAGGCACTGAAGCTTTCTTT.

The table lists this clone with a few counts. The J gene is TRBJ2-1, the V gene TRBV5-6, with 8 bases identical to TRBD2. Germline V gene data show CDR1 as SGHDT and CDR2 as YYEEEE. This CDR3 region has 15 residues. The trim removed 0 bases at V and 9 bases at J, leaving 8 bases unmatched. The CDR3 nucleotides read TGTGCCAGCAGCTTGGGCGCGGGAGGCCGGGGTGAGCAGTTCTTC. Translating it yields CASSLGAGGRGEQFF.

This clone was counted once. DNA for the CDR3: TGTGCCAGCAGGCGAGGGGTTTTGCAAGAGACCCAGTACTTC. Its protein is CASRRGVLQETQYF. The gene calls are TRBV5-6 and TRBJ2-5, with D perhaps matching TRBD1 or TRBD2 (5 bases each). Trimming stripped 5 bases from V and 2 bases from J, with 13 bases between. The CDR3 runs to 14 residues. The germline CDR1 and CDR2 sequences are SGHDT and YYEEEE.

For this clone: This sample also contains other DNA sequences that code for the same CDR3. The chain joins TRBV5-4 to TRBJ2-7; TRBD2 aligns across 7 bases. The germline gives CDR1 SGHNT, CDR2 YYREEE (reference sequence). Germline trimming cut 4 bases from V and 2 bases from J; bases unmatched to any gene: 6. CDR3 length: 14 residues. The CDR3 sequence: CASSLAGAPYEQYF. In nucleotides, the CDR3 is TGTGCCAGCAGCCTTGCGGGAGCGCCCTACGAGCAGTACTTC.

The V call is TRBV7-2, the J call TRBJ2-2; tentatively, D is TRBD2 (6 bases). The CDR3 is 14 amino acids. The germline gives CDR1 SGHTA, CDR2 FQGNSA. The V end was cut by 4 bases, the J end by 4 bases, with 10 bases between. As DNA, the CDR3 is TGTGCCAGCAGCTGGGGACTTTCCACCGGGGAGCTGTTTTTT. This translates into CASSWGLSTGELFF. Full variable domain (rest looked up from reference TRBV7-2 and TRBJ2-2): GAGVSQSPSNKVTEKGKDVELRCDPISGHTALYWYRQSLGQGLEFLIYFQGNSAPDKSGLPSDRFSAERTGGSVSTLTIQRTQQEDSAVYLCASSWGLSTGELFFGEGSRLTVL.

The CDR3 spells CASSLTGVGNEQFF. The CDR3 coding sequence is TGTGCCAGCAGCTTGACGGGAGTGGGGAATGAGCAGTTCTTC. The genes are TRBV5-8 and TRBJ2-1; D is perhaps TRBD2 (6 bases). With 1 base removed from V and 7 bases from J, the gap between germline ends came to 12 bases. The CDR3 is 14 residues long. Germline V gives CDR1 SGHTS, CDR2 YDEGEE. The whole variable domain, filled in from reference TRBV5-8 and TRBJ2-1, reads EAGVTQSPTHLIKTRGQQATLRCSPISGHTSVYWYQQALGLGLQFLLWYDEGEERNRGNFPPRFSGRQFPNYSSELNVNALELEDSALYLCASSLTGVGNEQFFGPGTRLTVL.

A note on this clone: Only one base separates this from a far larger clonotype, so it likely reflects a read error. The gene calls are TRBV5-1 and TRBJ2-7; D call uncertain. Between the trimmed V and J ends, which lost 0 bases and 3 bases, there was a span of 7 bases. Germline assignment: CDR1 SGHRS and CDR2 YFSETQ. The CDR3 has 13 residues. CDR3 in DNA: TGCGCCAGCAGCTTGGACAGTCACTACGAGCAGTACTTC. Translating it yields CASSLDSHYEQYF.

The rearrangement joins TRBV27 to TRBJ2-7; 9 bases fit TRBD1. CDR3 length: 15 amino acids. Per the germline V gene, CDR1 is MNHEY and CDR2 is SMNVEV (reference sequence). The V segment lost 0 bases and the J segment 5 bases; nucleotides outside the gene matches: 5. The chain's CDR3 is CASSLSWDRAHEQYF. In DNA form, the CDR3 reads TGTGCCAGCAGTTTATCTTGGGACAGGGCTCACGAGCAGTACTTC.

V gene TRBV18 combines with J gene TRBJ2-7; 7 nucleotides match TRBD1. The V segment lost 1 base and the J segment 2 bases; nucleotides outside the gene matches: 5. The CDR3 covers 15 residues. CDR1 and CDR2 (germline): KGHSH, LQKENI. The CDR3 coding sequence is TGTGCCAGCTCACCACAGGGACAGACCACCTACGAGCAGTACTTC. Amino acid sequence: CASSPQGQTTYEQYF.

The genes are TRBV7-9 and TRBJ2-6, with 9 bases lining up with TRBD2. The junction had 2 bases not matched to a gene; V was cut back by 3 bases and J by 2 bases. Germline CDR1 and CDR2: SEHNR and FQNEAQ (reference sequence). The CDR3 length is 16 residues. This chain's CDR3 is CASSFSGSAGANVLTF. Written as DNA, the CDR3 is TGTGCCAGCAGCTTTAGCGGGAGCGCTGGGGCCAACGTCCTGACTTTC.

The chain has TRBV10-3 and TRBJ2-3; no reliable D call. Per the germline V gene, CDR1 is ENHRY and CDR2 is SYGVKD. The CDR3 spans 13 residues. Trimming left V 1 base short and J 2 bases short, with 4 bases between. The CDR3: CAISEYATDTQYF. For the CDR3, the DNA is TGTGCCATCAGTGAGTACGCCACAGATACGCAGTATTTT.

The rearrangement links TRBV7-2 to TRBJ2-1, with TRBD1 as a possible D gene (5 bases). Germline assignment: CDR1 SGHTA and CDR2 FQGNSA. The CDR3 is made up of 15 amino acids. Deletions cut 6 bases from V and 10 bases from J, with 22 bases between. The CDR3 here is CASRPQTGIKAEQFF. Here the CDR3 DNA reads TGTGCCAGCAGACCACAAACAGGTATCAAGGCCGAGCAGTTCTTC.

The gene calls are TRBV7-3 and TRBJ2-1; D assignment may be TRBD1 or TRBD2 (5 bases each). V gave up 2 bases and J gave up 0 bases, with 8 bases separating them. The CDR3 totals 15 residues. Germline V CDR1 and CDR2: SGHTA, FQGTGA. The CDR3 DNA follows: TGTGCCAGCAGCTTAGGGGACGGCTCCTACAATGAGCAGTTCTTC. It translates to CASSLGDGSYNEQFF.

This clone was seen many times. V and J are TRBV6-5 and TRBJ2-6, with no clear D. Germline CDR1 is MNHEY and CDR2 is SVGAGI. The CDR3 extends over 13 amino acids. The V end lost 4 bases, the J end lost 4 bases, and 5 bases lay between the germline ends. The CDR3 DNA reads as TGTGCCAGCAGTTTAGGCGGGGCCAACGTCCTGACTTTC. This translates into CASSLGGANVLTF.

This chain connects TRBV29-1 to TRBJ2-5; D possibly corresponds to TRBD2 (7 bases). Per germline, CDR1 SQVTM and CDR2 ANQGSEA. The CDR3 sequence is 15 residues long. Trimming cost V 7 bases and J 1 base, with 19 bases left between them. The CDR3 nucleotides are TGCAGCGCGTGGGGGGCTAGCGGCATCCAAGAGACCCAGTACTTC. As protein: CSAWGASGIQETQYF.